This T cell receptor beta chain stems from a study of Ad26.COV2.S vaccination and SARS-CoV-2 variants. The study's findings and limits: Participants given vaccine showed non-spike TCR breadth similar to that of placebo recipients.

V lost 2 bases to trimming and J lost 4 bases; unmatched junction nucleotides: 7. The CDR3 covers 15 residues. In germline, CDR1 is MNHEY, CDR2 SVGAGI. The treatment: 15 to 20 received Ad26.COV2.S at low or high dose, single or two shots; several received placebo; per-sample allocation not given. Sampling happened 63 days after the first vaccine or placebo injection. The shot given was an Ad26 vector that makes Wuhan-strain SARS-CoV-2 spike. For this clone: What it recognizes is unknown.

The assay was immunoSEQ multiplex PCR, and TCRdb's table has in-frame clones only and misses some. The data contain approximately 450,000 clones, roughly 90% of them singletons. This clonotype was obtained from a person between 18 and 65 years old who received the Ad26.COV2.S COVID-19 vaccine or a placebo. V gene TRBV6-5 combines with J gene TRBJ1-1; 7 nucleotides align to TRBD1. Sequenced here: peripheral blood, sampled in a trial of Ad26.COV2.S vaccine versus placebo. The CDR3 coding sequence is TGTGCCAGCAGTTACAACACCCAGGGGGGCACTGAAGCTTTCTTT. The encoded protein is CASSYNTQGGTEAFF.